This is a list of T cell receptor beta chains from one sample in a study of T cells after yellow fever vaccination. MiXCR was run by TCRdb on the 5' RACE reads, yielding one entry per CDR3 protein. The profile shows 200,000 to 300,000 distinct CDR3 sequences, 6.5% to 7.5% of them singletons. The material sequenced was CD4+ T cells sorted from PBMCs, taken on the day of the yellow fever booster vaccination. These receptor sequences come from a man aged 25-45 years who received the YFV17D yellow fever vaccine. Both conserved end residues are part of each CDR3. Fields, in order: J gene, V gene, clone size, D gene, CDR3 protein, CDR3 DNA. D genes are given only for firm matches. Clone size, where shown, is once, few, many, or a class for clones that have expanded.

>TRBJ2-7|TRBV7-9|few|TRBD1
CASSKRTGLYEQYF
TGTGCCAGCAGCAAACGGACAGGCCTCTACGAGCAGTACTTC
>TRBJ2-7|TRBV5-1|-|TRBD1
CASSLEGQGTYEQYF
TGCGCCAGCAGCCTGGAGGGACAGGGTACCTACGAGCAGTACTTC
>TRBJ2-7|TRBV7-8|-|TRBD2
CASDWTSGSGEQYF
TGTGCCAGTGACTGGACTAGCGGGAGCGGTGAGCAGTACTTC
>TRBJ2-5|TRBV3-1|few|TRBD2
CASSRTLAVQETQYF
TGTGCCAGCAGCCGAACACTAGCGGTTCAAGAGACCCAGTACTTC
>TRBJ2-7|TRBV5-1|few|-
CASSLEDSEQYF
TGCGCCAGCAGCTTGGAAGACTCCGAGCAGTACTTC
>TRBJ2-1|TRBV3-1|few|TRBD2
CASSPREGRAYNEQFF
TGTGCCAGCAGCCCCCGGGAGGGGCGAGCTTACAATGAGCAGTTCTTC
>TRBJ2-7|TRBV5-1|-|TRBD2
CASSWPREQNEQYF
TGCGCCAGCAGCTGGCCGCGGGAGCAGAACGAGCAGTACTTC
>TRBJ2-3|TRBV20-1|many|TRBD2
CSARTGGNTDTQYF
TGCAGTGCTAGGACGGGAGGGAACACAGATACGCAGTATTTT
>TRBJ2-7|TRBV6-2/TRBV6-3|many|TRBD2
CASTRLAGHYEQYF
TGTGCCAGCACCAGACTAGCGGGCCACTACGAGCAGTACTTC
>TRBJ2-7|TRBV7-8|-|TRBD2
CASSLGTSGTHEQYF
TGTGCCAGCAGCTTAGGGACTAGCGGGACACACGAGCAGTACTTC
>TRBJ2-2|TRBV12-3/TRBV12-4|few|TRBD2
CASSTSGRHTGELFF
TGTGCCAGCAGCACCAGCGGGAGGCACACCGGGGAGCTGTTTTTT
>TRBJ2-1|TRBV12-3/TRBV12-4|-|TRBD2
CASSNVAGINEQFF
TGTGCCAGCAGTAATGTAGCGGGAATTAATGAGCAGTTCTTC
>TRBJ2-3|TRBV20-1|many|-
CSAPEYRVGTDTQYF
TGCAGTGCTCCTGAATACAGGGTAGGGACAGATACGCAGTATTTT
>TRBJ2-7|TRBV20-1|-|-
CSARDWEREQYF
TGCAGTGCTCGGGACTGGGAGCGCGAGCAGTACTTC
>TRBJ1-5|TRBV7-2|many|-
CASSLDRSGAQHF
TGTGCCAGCAGCTTAGACCGTTCAGGGGCCCAGCATTTT
>TRBJ1-5|TRBV30|-|-
CAWSVREPRNQPQHF
TGTGCCTGGAGTGTCAGGGAACCTCGCAATCAGCCCCAGCATTTT
>TRBJ2-6|TRBV29-1|many|-
CSASRLGANVLTF
TGCAGCGCGTCTCGCCTTGGGGCCAACGTCCTGACTTTC
>TRBJ2-1|TRBV5-1|few|-
CASMGRSSYNEQFF
TGCGCCAGCATGGGGAGGAGCTCCTACAATGAGCAGTTCTTC
>TRBJ2-1|TRBV7-9|many|-
CASSPLIEQFF
TGTGCCAGCAGCCCCCTTATTGAGCAGTTCTTC
>TRBJ1-6|TRBV7-9|many|-
CASSLNVGGPRSPLHF
TGTGCCAGCAGCTTAAACGTGGGGGGCCCCAGATCCCCCCTCCACTTT
>TRBJ1-3|TRBV7-6|many|-
CASSGQGFGNTIYF
TGTGCCAGCAGCGGTCAGGGGTTCGGAAACACCATATATTTT
>TRBJ2-3|TRBV11-3|-|-
CASSLARVDTQYF
TGTGCCAGCAGCTTAGCCCGAGTGGATACGCAGTATTTT
>TRBJ2-7|TRBV7-2|few|-
CASNYFGGIEQYF
TGTGCCAGCAACTACTTTGGGGGGATCGAGCAGTACTTC
>TRBJ2-3|TRBV10-3|many|-
CATQRTDTQYF
TGTGCCACCCAGCGGACAGATACGCAGTATTTT
>TRBJ2-1|TRBV18|-|TRBD1
CASSPQIQDRVFVNEQFF
TGTGCCAGCTCACCACAGATCCAGGACAGGGTTTTCGTCAATGAGCAGTTCTTC
>TRBJ1-5|TRBV3-1|-|-
CASSPRRGLGQPQHF
TGTGCCAGCAGCCCTCGAAGGGGATTGGGGCAGCCCCAGCATTTT
>TRBJ2-1|TRBV5-4|-|TRBD2
CASSLAWAGDQFF
TGTGCCAGCAGTTTAGCGTGGGCGGGAGACCAGTTCTTC
>TRBJ2-2|TRBV19|many|-
CATRRAPGTGELFF
TGTGCCACTAGACGGGCGCCGGGCACCGGGGAGCTGTTTTTT
>TRBJ1-1|TRBV29-1|few|-
CSARNWGAEAFF
TGCAGCGCCCGAAATTGGGGAGCTGAAGCTTTCTTT
>TRBJ2-7|TRBV25-1|many|-
CAVFVSVNGRTYEQYF
TGTGCCGTCTTTGTATCCGTAAACGGGAGAACCTACGAGCAGTACTTC
>TRBJ2-3|TRBV20-1|-|-
CSASPPTLLAYTQYF
TGCAGTGCTAGCCCCCCCACCCTCCTAGCGTATACGCAGTATTTT
>TRBJ2-3|TRBV18|many|-
CASSPPVATDTQYF
TGTGCCAGCTCACCACCGGTAGCCACAGATACGCAGTATTTT
>TRBJ2-7|TRBV18|-|-
CASSPKNTGEQYF
TGTGCCAGCTCACCAAAGAATACGGGCGAGCAGTACTTC
>TRBJ2-5|TRBV5-1|many|-
CASSPMRGSQETQYF
TGCGCCAGCAGCCCTATGCGGGGTAGCCAAGAGACCCAGTACTTC
>TRBJ2-3|TRBV20-1|once|-
CSARVPAGGGDTQYF
TGCAGTGCTAGAGTCCCTGCTGGAGGGGGAGATACGCAGTATTTT
>TRBJ2-7|TRBV20-1|many|TRBD2
CSARDPSGRAAYEQYF
TGCAGTGCTAGAGACCCTAGCGGGAGAGCAGCCTACGAGCAGTACTTC
>TRBJ2-5|TRBV3-1|few|-
CASSRHGTETQYF
TGTGCCAGCAGCCGACACGGGACGGAGACCCAGTACTTC
>TRBJ2-1|TRBV12-3/TRBV12-4|many|-
CASSPLGGQFF
TGTGCCAGCAGCCCGCTGGGGGGGCAGTTCTTC
>TRBJ2-7|TRBV5-1|many|TRBD2
CASSSGTSGISHEQYF
TGCGCCAGCAGCTCCGGGACTAGCGGGATTTCCCACGAGCAGTACTTC
>TRBJ1-5|TRBV6-1|-|TRBD1
CASRNRGGQPQHF
TGTGCCAGCAGGAACAGGGGTGGACAGCCCCAGCATTTT
>TRBJ2-1|TRBV23-1|many|TRBD2
CASSQSMPLSGTYNEQFF
TGCGCCAGCAGTCAATCGATGCCCCTCAGCGGGACCTACAATGAGCAGTTCTTC
>TRBJ2-7|TRBV3-1|-|TRBD2
CASSQSGSPTYEQYF
TGTGCCAGCAGCCAGAGCGGGAGCCCTACCTACGAGCAGTACTTC
>TRBJ2-3|TRBV5-5|many|TRBD2
CASGLAGVTDTQYF
TGTGCCAGCGGTTTAGCGGGAGTGACAGATACGCAGTATTTT
>TRBJ1-6|TRBV2|many|-
CASRFDGGAPLHF
TGTGCCAGCCGGTTCGACGGAGGGGCGCCCCTCCACTTT
>TRBJ2-7|TRBV7-2|-|-
CASSLSSQGAYEQYF
TGTGCCAGCAGCTTAAGCTCGCAGGGAGCCTACGAGCAGTACTTC
>TRBJ1-1|TRBV15|-|-
CATSRAGVPTEAFF
TGTGCCACCAGCAGAGCGGGGGTCCCAACTGAAGCTTTCTTT
>TRBJ2-1|TRBV14|many|-
CASSRPGLSSYNEQFF
TGTGCCAGCAGCCGCCCGGGACTGAGCTCCTACAATGAGCAGTTCTTC
>TRBJ2-3|TRBV4-2|few|TRBD2
CASSRGTSGSGGVTDTQYF
TGTGCCAGCAGCCGTGGGACTAGCGGGAGTGGAGGGGTCACAGATACGCAGTATTTT
>TRBJ2-1|TRBV7-2|few|-
CASSLQESSYNEQFF
TGTGCCAGCAGCTTACAGGAAAGCTCCTACAATGAGCAGTTCTTC
>TRBJ2-1|TRBV7-9|few|-
CASSLRGVDEQFF
TGTGCCAGCAGCTTAAGGGGAGTGGATGAGCAGTTCTTC
>TRBJ1-1|TRBV18|many|-
CASFGPKNTEAFF
TGTGCCAGCTTTGGACCGAAGAACACTGAAGCTTTCTTT